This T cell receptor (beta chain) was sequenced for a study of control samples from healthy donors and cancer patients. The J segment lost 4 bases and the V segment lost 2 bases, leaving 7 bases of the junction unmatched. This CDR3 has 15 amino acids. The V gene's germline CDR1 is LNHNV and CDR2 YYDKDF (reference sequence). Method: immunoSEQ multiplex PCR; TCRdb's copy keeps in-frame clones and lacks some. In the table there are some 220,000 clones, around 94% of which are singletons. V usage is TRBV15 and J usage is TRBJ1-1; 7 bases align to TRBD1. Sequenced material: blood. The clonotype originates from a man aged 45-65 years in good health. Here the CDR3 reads CATSRTSTGITEAFF. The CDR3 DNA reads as TGTGCCACCAGCAGAACCTCGACAGGGATCACTGAAGCTTTCTTT.